The entry below describes one T cell receptor beta chain. Each sample had at least 6.5 million PBMCs isolated. Combining a sample-barcoded 5' primer with a J-beta primer mix, a second PCR ran for about 6 to 12 cycles. TCRdb re-called the 5' RACE reads with MiXCR, one entry per CDR3 protein. The table has around 400,000 distinct CDR3 sequences, about 55% seen once. The record originates from a study of blood T cells in healthy people across ages. The receptor's source is a man aged 60 to 69 in good health. What was sequenced was blood.

The CDR3 DNA follows: TGTGCCAGCAGGAAGACCGGGACGGACTACGAGCAGTACTTC. It is translated as CASRKTGTDYEQYF. V gene TRBV6-2 or TRBV6-3 combines with J gene TRBJ2-5; perhaps D is TRBD1 or TRBD2 (5 bases each). The tail of the sequence fits TRBJ2-7 better, so the J call may be wrong. The germline V gene has CDR1 MNHEY and CDR2 SVGEGT. The length of the CDR3 is 14 residues.